There are a few counts of the clone carrying this TCR beta chain. Read sequence stops 3 residues before the CDR3 end, and the germline J gene provides the missing end. Germline V gene lookup returns CDR1 KGHSH and CDR2 LQKENI. J was trimmed by 2 bases and V by 6 bases; bases with no gene match: 7. The length of the CDR3 is 15 residues. The record originates from a study of T cell clonality in common variable immunodeficiency. Assay: immunoSEQ multiplex PCR; the TCRdb copy retains only in-frame clones and omits some. In total the sample includes some 54,000 clones, none of them seen once. The chain uses TRBV18 and TRBJ1-5, with 7 nucleotides matching TRBD1. The specimen was peripheral blood mononuclear cells. The source is a person aged 18 to 75 in good health. Partial CDR3 DNA: TGTGCCAGCTCGCCAATACAGGGGCGCAATCAGCCC. The encoded protein is CASSPIQGRNQP. The whole CDR3 reads CASSPIQGRNQPQHF.